The source of this T cell receptor beta chain is a study of human CD8 memory T cell subsets. This CDR3 spans 14 amino acids. Germline CDR1 and CDR2: SGHVS and FQNEAQ. UMI-labeled 5' RACE produced the TCR beta libraries. TCRdb re-called the 5' RACE reads; one entry per CDR3 protein, DNA not given. The listing records about 7,900 distinct CDR3 sequences. The receptor's source is a human donor in good health. The chain uses TRBV7-8 and TRBJ1-3. The sequenced sample consisted of CD8+ T cells from PBMCs. The CDR3 loop is CASSSQPSGNTIYF.